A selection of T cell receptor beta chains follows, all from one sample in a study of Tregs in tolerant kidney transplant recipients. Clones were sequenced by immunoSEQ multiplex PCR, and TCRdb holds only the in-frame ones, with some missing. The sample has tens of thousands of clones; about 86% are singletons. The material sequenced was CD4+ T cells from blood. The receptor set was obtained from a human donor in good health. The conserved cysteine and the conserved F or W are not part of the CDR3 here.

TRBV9	ASSSPGTSGRMNTDTQY
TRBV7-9	ASSLFPVGELYGYT
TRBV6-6	ASSFSAFQETQY
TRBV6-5	ASSLRAGGPGDTQY
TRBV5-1	ASSLDVGQGYEQF
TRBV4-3	ASSQTRGNTIY
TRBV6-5	ASSYHGRYGYT
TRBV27	ASSGGYYEQY
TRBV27	ASSQQGSGLRGELF
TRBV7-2	ASSLEAYQF
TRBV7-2	ASSWVLAGGYEQY
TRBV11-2	ASSLGLAGSSRQY
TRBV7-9	ASRIRTSGGPRGTDTQY
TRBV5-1	AYFGQLPNYGYT
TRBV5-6	ASTNWGGPPNEKLF
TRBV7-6	ASSPIPRAASGNTIY
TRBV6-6	ASSYGTSRYNEQF
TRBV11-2	ASSSNRGSSGTYEQY
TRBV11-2	ASSLDTQRGFPDTQY
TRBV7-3	ASSPTTGNTIY
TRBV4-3	ASSLGLAGETQY
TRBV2	ASNRDAYEQY
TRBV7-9	ASTNQKLLQGNEQF
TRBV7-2	ASSLYEGQPQH
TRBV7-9	ASSMSAGTSVNEQF
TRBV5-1	ASSNTRGDTDTQY
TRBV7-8	ASSAKDRGHGEWETQY
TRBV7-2	ASSLVGSYGYT
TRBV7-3	ASSPIAGGYNEQF
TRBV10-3	AITLDSNSGNTIY
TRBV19	ASSVWEGGTEAF
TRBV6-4	ASSANPGTAAF
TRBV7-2	ASSSDGGPGETQY
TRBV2	ASSETRVETQY
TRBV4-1	ASSPYRDRGGAF
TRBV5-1	ASSPTARADTQY
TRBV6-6	ATGTHRGTNYGYT
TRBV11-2	ASGQGYNEQF
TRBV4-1	ASSQDYAGGQINEQF